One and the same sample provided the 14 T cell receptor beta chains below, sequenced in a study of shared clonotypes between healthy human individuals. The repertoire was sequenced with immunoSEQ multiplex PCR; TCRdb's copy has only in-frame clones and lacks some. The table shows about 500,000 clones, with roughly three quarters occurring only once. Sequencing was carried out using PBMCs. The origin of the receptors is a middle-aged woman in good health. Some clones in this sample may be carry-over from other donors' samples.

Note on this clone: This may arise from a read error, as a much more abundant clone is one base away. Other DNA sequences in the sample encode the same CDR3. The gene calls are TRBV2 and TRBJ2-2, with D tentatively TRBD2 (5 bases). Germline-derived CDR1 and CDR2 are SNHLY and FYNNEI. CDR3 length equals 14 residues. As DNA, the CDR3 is TGTGCTAGCTCCGCGGACTTCGACACCGGGGAGCTGTTTTTT. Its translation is CASSADFDTGELFF.

Here the CDR3 reads CASHGVSSGNTIYF. In DNA, the CDR3 is TGTGCCAGCCATGGCGTTTCCTCCGGAAACACCATATATTTT. The V and J genes are TRBV5-6 and TRBJ1-3; D is uncertain. The V and J ends lost 7 bases and 4 bases respectively, with 15 bases between them. The CDR3 spans 14 residues. Germline CDR1 SGHDT, CDR2 YYEEEE. Full variable domain (missing parts from reference TRBV5-6 and TRBJ1-3): DAGVTQSPTHLIKTRGQQVTLRCSPKSGHDTVSWYQQALGQGPQFIFQYYEEEERQRGNFPDRFSGHQFPNYSSELNVNALLLGDSALYLCASHGVSSGNTIYFGEGSWLTVV.

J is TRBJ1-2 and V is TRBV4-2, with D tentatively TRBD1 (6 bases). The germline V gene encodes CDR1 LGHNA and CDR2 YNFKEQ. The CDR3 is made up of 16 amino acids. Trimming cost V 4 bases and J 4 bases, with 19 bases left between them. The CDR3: CASSRGGGEKGYGYTF. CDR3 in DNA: TGTGCCAGCAGCCGGGGAGGGGGTGAGAAGGGCTATGGCTACACCTTC.

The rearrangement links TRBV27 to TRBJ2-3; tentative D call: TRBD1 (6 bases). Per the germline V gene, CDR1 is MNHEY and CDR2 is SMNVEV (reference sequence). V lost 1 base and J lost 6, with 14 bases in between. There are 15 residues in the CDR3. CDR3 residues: CASSLFSRGLDTQYF. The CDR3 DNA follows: TGTGCCAGCAGTTTATTTTCCAGGGGTCTCGATACGCAGTATTTT.

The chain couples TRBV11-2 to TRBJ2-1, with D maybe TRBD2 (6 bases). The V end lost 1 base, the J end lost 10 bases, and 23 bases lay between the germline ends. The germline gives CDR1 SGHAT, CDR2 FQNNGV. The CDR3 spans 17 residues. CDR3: CASSLVLTGLTNTEQFF. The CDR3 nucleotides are TGTGCCAGCAGCTTAGTCCTAACGGGACTTACCAACACGGAGCAGTTCTTC.

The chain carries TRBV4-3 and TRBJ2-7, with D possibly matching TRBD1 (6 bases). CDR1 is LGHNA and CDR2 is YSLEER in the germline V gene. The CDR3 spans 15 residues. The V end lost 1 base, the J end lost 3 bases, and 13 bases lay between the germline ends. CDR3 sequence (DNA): TGCGCCAGCAGCCAAGTGACAGGTCTTAACTACGAGCAGTACTTC. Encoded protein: CASSQVTGLNYEQYF.

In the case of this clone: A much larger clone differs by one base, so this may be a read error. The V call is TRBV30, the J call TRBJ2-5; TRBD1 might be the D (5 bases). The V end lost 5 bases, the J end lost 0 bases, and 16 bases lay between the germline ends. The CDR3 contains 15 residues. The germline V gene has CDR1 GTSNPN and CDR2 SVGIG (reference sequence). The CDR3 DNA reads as TGTGCCTGGGGTCGGATAAGGGGTAACCAAGAGACCCAGTACTTC. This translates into CAWGRIRGNQETQYF.

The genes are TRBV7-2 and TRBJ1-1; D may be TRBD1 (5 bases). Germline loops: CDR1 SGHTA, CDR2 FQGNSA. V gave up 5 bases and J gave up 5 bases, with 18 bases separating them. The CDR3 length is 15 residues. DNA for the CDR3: TGTGCCAGCAGCATCTCTCGGGCGGGGGGGACTGAAGCTTTCTTT. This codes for CASSISRAGGTEAFF.

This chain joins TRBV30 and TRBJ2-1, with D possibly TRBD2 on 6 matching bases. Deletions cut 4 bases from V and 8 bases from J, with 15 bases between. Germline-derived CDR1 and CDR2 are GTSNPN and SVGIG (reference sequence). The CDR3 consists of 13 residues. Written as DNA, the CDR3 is TGTGCCTGGAACTTCTTTTCGGGGGATGAGCAGTTCTTC. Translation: CAWNFFSGDEQFF.

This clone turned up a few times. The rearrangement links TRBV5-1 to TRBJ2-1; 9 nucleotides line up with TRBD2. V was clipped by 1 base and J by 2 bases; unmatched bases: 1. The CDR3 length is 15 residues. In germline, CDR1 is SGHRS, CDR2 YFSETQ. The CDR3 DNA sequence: TGCGCCAGCAGCTTGTCTAGCGGGACCTACAATGAGCAGTTCTTC. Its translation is CASSLSSGTYNEQFF. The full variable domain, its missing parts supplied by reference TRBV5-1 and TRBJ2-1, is KAGVTQTPRYLIKTRGQQVTLSCSPISGHRSVSWYQQTPGQGLQFLFEYFSETQRNKGNFPGRFSGRQFSNSRSEMNVSTLELGDSALYLCASSLSSGTYNEQFFGPGTRLTVL.

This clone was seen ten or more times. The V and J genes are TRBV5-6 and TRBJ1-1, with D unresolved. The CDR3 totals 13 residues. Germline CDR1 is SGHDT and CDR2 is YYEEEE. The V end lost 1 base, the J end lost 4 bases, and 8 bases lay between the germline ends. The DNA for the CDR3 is TGTGCCAGCAGCTTGACCTGGGGCACTGAAGCTTTCTTT. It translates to CASSLTWGTEAFF.

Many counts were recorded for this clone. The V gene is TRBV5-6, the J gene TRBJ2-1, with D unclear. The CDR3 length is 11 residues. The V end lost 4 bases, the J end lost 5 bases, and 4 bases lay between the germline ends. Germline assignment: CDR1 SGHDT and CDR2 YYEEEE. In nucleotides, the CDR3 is TGTGCCAGCAGCCTAAACAATGAGCAGTTCTTC. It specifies CASSLNNEQFF.

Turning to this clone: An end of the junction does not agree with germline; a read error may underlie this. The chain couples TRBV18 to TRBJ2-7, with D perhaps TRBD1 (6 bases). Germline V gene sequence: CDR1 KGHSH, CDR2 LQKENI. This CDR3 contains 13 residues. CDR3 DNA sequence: TGTGCCAGCTCACCCTCCAACAGGGAAACCCCTATTTTC. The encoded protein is CASSPSNRETPIF.

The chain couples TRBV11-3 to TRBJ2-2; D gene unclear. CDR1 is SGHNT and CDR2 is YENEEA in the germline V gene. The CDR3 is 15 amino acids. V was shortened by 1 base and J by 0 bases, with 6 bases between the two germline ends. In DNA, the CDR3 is TGTGCCAGCAGCTTAGCGGGTCCGAACACCGGGGAGCTGTTTTTT. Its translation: CASSLAGPNTGELFF.